One and the same sample provided the 32 T cell receptor beta chains below, sequenced in a study of T-cell reconstitution after alpha-beta-depleted transplantation in children. Unique molecular identifiers were used to barcode this TCRbeta library. Via MiXCR, TCRdb re-called the PCR reads, giving one row per CDR3 protein. The sample lists more than 400,000 distinct CDR3 sequences; over 10% were seen once. Sequenced material: PBMCs, mostly from graft donor cells, taken 180 days after TCRalphabeta/CD19-depleted stem cell transplant. These receptors came from a female patient aged 2-15 years who had a stem cell transplant for aplastic anemia, so the T cells may come from the graft donor.

Details on this clonotype: Since the CDR3 does not end with the conserved phenylalanine or tryptophan, this likely comes from a read error. The chain couples TRBV7-9 to TRBJ2-1, with D possibly being TRBD1 (6 bases). Trimming left V 3 bases short and J 8 bases short, with 11 bases between. Looked up from germline, CDR1 is SEHNR and CDR2 is FQNEAQ (reference sequence). The CDR3 spans 13 residues. CDR3 sequence (DNA): TGTGCCAGCAGCTTTCTGGGGGCGGATGAGCAGTTCTCC. Protein: CASSFLGADEQFS.

This clonotype was counted only a few times. The CDR3 is CASSLDVGGGTQYF. In nucleotides, the CDR3 is TGTGCCAGCAGCTTAGACGTCGGGGGCGGGACCCAGTACTTC. The J gene is TRBJ2-5, the V gene TRBV7-2, with D perhaps being TRBD1 or TRBD2 (6 bases each). Germline CDR1 is SGHTA and CDR2 is FQGNSA. The CDR3 totals 14 residues. Trimming took 1 base from V and 7 from J, leaving 13 bases between them.

This clonotype was seen a handful of times. This chain joins TRBV27 and TRBJ2-3; 9 nucleotides align to TRBD2. V trimming: 3 bases; J trimming: 4 bases; junction bases outside the gene matches: 14. CDR1 and CDR2 from the germline V gene are MNHEY and SMNVEV (reference sequence). The length of the CDR3 is 18 residues. CDR3 nucleotide sequence: TGTGCCAGCAGTTTTTTTCCCAGGGCGGGAGGGTATCCAGATACGCAGTATTTT. This sequence encodes CASSFFPRAGGYPDTQYF.

The chain links TRBV20-1 to TRBJ2-1, with 8 bases lining up with TRBD2. The germline V gene encodes CDR1 DFQATT and CDR2 SNEGSKA (reference sequence). The CDR3 sequence is 14 residues long. The V segment lost 3 bases and the J segment 7 bases; nucleotides outside the gene matches: 8. CDR3 residues: CSASPSGSPNEQFF. The DNA for the CDR3 is TGCAGTGCTAGTCCCAGCGGGAGCCCGAATGAGCAGTTCTTC.

This clonotype was counted only a few times. This chain links TRBV20-1 with TRBJ2-5; the match to TRBD2 covers 11 bases. With V trimmed by 5 bases and J by 2 bases, 7 bases remained unmatched. Per the germline V gene, CDR1 is DFQATT and CDR2 is SNEGSKA (reference sequence). This CDR3 is 15 amino acids long. The CDR3 loop is CSALRTSGPQETQYF. CDR3 nucleotide sequence: TGCAGTGCTCTTCGGACTAGCGGGCCACAAGAGACCCAGTACTTC.

The V gene is TRBV5-5, the J gene TRBJ2-6; weak D call: TRBD1 (6 bases). Germline V gene sequence: CDR1 SGHKS, CDR2 YYEKEE (reference sequence). Trimming pared 1 base from V and 0 bases from J, leaving 14 bases between. CDR3 length: 18 residues. The CDR3 DNA reads as TGTGCCAGCAGCTTGCTGGACAGTTTTCTCTCTGGGGCCAACGTCCTGACTTTC. Translating gives CASSLLDSFLSGANVLTF.

This clonotype was detected a few times. The V and J genes are TRBV5-1 and TRBJ2-4; D perhaps matches TRBD2 (5 bases). Trimming cost V 0 bases and J 1 base, with 14 bases left between them. Germline V gene data show CDR1 as SGHRS and CDR2 as YFSETQ. The CDR3 is 17 amino acids. The chain's CDR3 is CASSLVGRAAAKNIQYF. In DNA form, the CDR3 reads TGCGCCAGCAGCTTGGTTGGGCGGGCGGCCGCCAAAAACATTCAGTACTTC.

This clonotype has ten or more counts. The V call is TRBV12-3 or TRBV12-4, the J call TRBJ1-1; possible D gene TRBD1, 5 bases. The CDR3 extends over 13 amino acids. V gave up 6 bases and J gave up 1 base, with 9 bases separating them. CDR3 bases: TGTGCCAGCAGCCTGACAGCGAACACTGAAGCTTTCTTT. This translates into CASSLTANTEAFF.

The chain carries TRBV27 and TRBJ2-7, with 14 bases fitting TRBD2. The CDR3 has 15 amino acids. The germline CDR1 and CDR2 sequences are MNHEY and SMNVEV (reference sequence). The V and J ends lost 6 bases and 3 bases, in that order; junction bases with no gene match: 4. The CDR3 coding sequence is TGTGCCAGCAGACGACTAGCGGGAGGGGACTACGAGCAGTACGTC. It encodes CASRRLAGGDYEQYV.

This clonotype was found a few times. V gene TRBV5-8 combines with J gene TRBJ1-2, with 7 bases matching TRBD1. Germline CDR1 and CDR2: SGHTS and YDEGEE. This CDR3 is built from 14 residues. The J segment lost 3 bases and the V segment lost 4 bases, leaving 6 bases of the junction unmatched. In nucleotides, the CDR3 is TGTGCCAGCAGCAAACTTAGGGGGCACTATGGCTACACCTTC. Translating it yields CASSKLRGHYGYTF.

Many counts were recorded for this clonotype. The chain recombines TRBV12-5 with TRBJ2-1, with 9 bases matching TRBD1. This CDR3 has 14 amino acids. Germline V CDR1 and CDR2: LGHNT, FRNRAP. V trimming: 3 bases; J trimming: 7 bases; junction bases outside the gene matches: 4. In DNA, the CDR3 is TGTGCTAGTGGTTTCTGGACAGGGGCGAATGAGCAGTTCTTC. It encodes CASGFWTGANEQFF.

This clonotype was seen many times. This sequence joins TRBV7-8 and TRBJ2-3, with 8 nucleotides matching TRBD1. The J segment lost 3 bases and the V segment lost 5 bases, leaving 4 bases of the junction unmatched. The germline V gene has CDR1 SGHVS and CDR2 FQNEAQ. The length of the CDR3 is 14 residues. Here the CDR3 DNA reads TGTGCCAGCAGCCCCAGGGGGCAAACAGATACGCAGTATTTT. Translation: CASSPRGQTDTQYF.

The V gene is TRBV29-1, the J gene TRBJ2-1; TRBD2 might be the D (6 bases). V shed 7 bases and J shed 6 bases, with 19 bases lying between them. The CDR3 runs to 14 residues. Germline CDR1 reads SQVTM; CDR2 reads ANQGSEA. CDR3 sequence reads: CSGNLAVWGNEQFF. CDR3 nucleotides: TGCAGCGGGAACTTAGCGGTCTGGGGCAATGAGCAGTTCTTC.

The chain carries TRBV7-3 and TRBJ2-7; TRBD1 matches at 7 bases. The CDR3 length is 14 residues. Germline trimming cut 5 bases from V and 3 bases from J; bases unmatched to any gene: 7. Per germline, CDR1 SGHTA and CDR2 FQGTGA. For the CDR3, the DNA is TGTGCCAGCAGCGAATCGGGACAGTACTACGAGCAGTACTTC. Residues: CASSESGQYYEQYF.

The sample holds a few counts of this clonotype. The gene calls are TRBV12-3 or TRBV12-4 and TRBJ2-2, with 9 bases identical to TRBD2. The CDR3 spans 14 residues. Losses at the gene ends were 6 bases for V and 8 bases for J; bases not matched to a gene: 7. This chain's CDR3 is CASSSGLAKGELFF. The CDR3 DNA reads as TGTGCCAGCAGCTCCGGACTAGCGAAGGGGGAGCTGTTTTTT.

This sequence joins TRBV28 and TRBJ2-1, with 8 bases identical to TRBD2. The V gene's germline CDR1 is MDHEN and CDR2 SYDVKM. The CDR3 runs to 16 residues. Trimming removed 6 bases from V and 0 bases from J; junction bases left unmatched: 7. This CDR3 is CASRTPGLGSYNEQFF. DNA for the CDR3: TGTGCCAGCAGGACTCCGGGACTAGGCTCCTACAATGAGCAGTTCTTC.

CDR3 residues: CASSLEQTDSQYF. CDR3 in DNA: TGCGCCAGCAGCTTGGAACAGACGGACAGTCAGTACTTC. The chain employs TRBV5-1 and TRBJ2-4, with TRBD1 as a possible D gene (6 bases). Germline values: CDR1 SGHRS, CDR2 YFSETQ. The CDR3 is made up of 13 amino acids. Trimming cost V 0 bases and J 12 bases, with 13 bases left between them.

The chain couples TRBV12-3 or TRBV12-4 to TRBJ2-7; 9 nucleotides match TRBD1. CDR3 length equals 15 residues. Trimming cost V 6 bases and J 7 bases; bases outside gene matches: 13. The CDR3 sequence is CASSRTGTGPREQYF. The CDR3 DNA follows: TGTGCCAGCAGCCGAACCGGGACAGGGCCGCGGGAGCAGTACTTC.

The J gene is TRBJ1-2, the V gene TRBV5-1; D perhaps matches TRBD1 (5 bases). CDR1 SGHRS and CDR2 YFSETQ come from the germline V gene. CDR3 size: 14 residues. V lost 4 bases and J lost 4, with 14 bases in between. The CDR3 loop reads CASSPETDLYGYTF. CDR3 coding DNA: TGCGCCAGCAGCCCCGAGACAGACCTCTATGGCTACACCTTC. The complete variable domain, with remaining parts taken from reference TRBV5-1 and TRBJ1-2, reads KAGVTQTPRYLIKTRGQQVTLSCSPISGHRSVSWYQQTPGQGLQFLFEYFSETQRNKGNFPGRFSGRQFSNSRSEMNVSTLELGDSALYLCASSPETDLYGYTFGSGTRLTVV.

This chain uses TRBV25-1 with TRBJ2-7; D possibly corresponds to TRBD2 (5 bases). V dropped 1 base and J dropped 1 base, with 8 bases sitting between them. This CDR3 contains 14 residues. Germline V gives CDR1 MGHDK, CDR2 SYGVNS. The CDR3 region has the DNA TGTGCCAGCAGTGAATCACCGGGGTCCTACGAGCAGTACTTC. Translating it yields CASSESPGSYEQYF.

This clonotype has ten or more counts. The chain combines TRBV5-1 with TRBJ2-1; 8 positions match TRBD2. This CDR3 has 15 amino acids. Germline V lookup: CDR1 SGHRS, CDR2 YFSETQ. The V and J ends lost 4 bases and 8 bases, in that order; junction bases with no gene match: 11. The CDR3 nucleotides are TGCGCCAGCAGCCCCCCGGGACTAGTCGGACATGAGCAGTTCTTC. Its translation is CASSPPGLVGHEQFF. Together with reference TRBV5-1 and TRBJ2-1, the CDR3 gives the full variable domain: KAGVTQTPRYLIKTRGQQVTLSCSPISGHRSVSWYQQTPGQGLQFLFEYFSETQRNKGNFPGRFSGRQFSNSRSEMNVSTLELGDSALYLCASSPPGLVGHEQFFGPGTRLTVL.

This clonotype showed up just a few times. This chain uses TRBV20-1 with TRBJ2-5; D may be TRBD1 (5 bases). V shed 5 bases and J shed 0 bases, with 7 bases lying between them. This CDR3 is built from 12 residues. The germline V gene encodes CDR1 DFQATT and CDR2 SNEGSKA (reference sequence). In DNA form, the CDR3 reads TGCAGTGCTTACAGGTACCAAGAGACCCAGTACTTC. Translated: CSAYRYQETQYF.

This clonotype appeared a few times. This chain uses TRBV11-1 with TRBJ2-3, with 7 bases matching TRBD1. With 8 bases clipped from V and 5 bases from J, the junction kept 13 bases outside the gene matches. Germline CDR1 is SGHAT and CDR2 is FQDESV (reference sequence). There are 15 residues in the CDR3. The CDR3 is CASLDRDSHGDTQYF. In DNA form, the CDR3 reads TGTGCCAGCCTAGACCGGGACAGCCACGGAGATACGCAGTATTTT.

This clonotype was observed a few times. The V call is TRBV7-2, the J call TRBJ1-3; 10 nucleotides agree with TRBD1. The trim removed 2 bases at V and 0 bases at J, leaving 16 bases unmatched. Germline V lookup: CDR1 SGHTA, CDR2 FQGNSA. The CDR3 loop spans 21 amino acids. CDR3: CASSLLPSGTGDRLSGNTIYF. CDR3 DNA: TGTGCCAGCAGCTTACTCCCTTCGGGGACAGGGGACCGTCTCTCTGGAAACACCATATATTTT. The full variable domain, in which reference TRBV7-2 and TRBJ1-3 provide the parts outside the CDR3, is GAGVSQSPSNKVTEKGKDVELRCDPISGHTALYWYRQSLGQGLEFLIYFQGNSAPDKSGLPSDRFSAERTGGSVSTLTIQRTQQEDSAVYLCASSLLPSGTGDRLSGNTIYFGEGSWLTVV.

This clonotype was observed a few times. CDR3: CASSSSGTMRGELFF. The CDR3 DNA follows: TGTGCCAGCAGTTCATCCGGGACGATGCGCGGGGAGCTGTTTTTT. This rearrangement joins TRBV12-3 or TRBV12-4 to TRBJ2-2; D assignment may be TRBD1 or TRBD2 (5 bases each). The CDR3 consists of 15 residues. Trimming stripped 4 bases from V and 7 bases from J, with 16 bases between.

The V gene is TRBV20-1, the J gene TRBJ2-1; no clear D. Trimming took off 0 bases at V and 5 bases at J, with 8 bases between the two ends. CDR3 length equals 13 residues. Germline CDR1 and CDR2: DFQATT and SNEGSKA (reference sequence). CDR3 in amino acids: CSARDDPDNEQFF. The DNA for the CDR3 is TGCAGTGCTAGAGATGATCCCGACAATGAGCAGTTCTTC.

The chain links TRBV5-1 to TRBJ1-2, with a tentative D call TRBD1 (5 bases). The CDR3 extends over 17 amino acids. Germline CDR1 and CDR2: SGHRS and YFSETQ. Trimming removed 0 bases from V and 0 bases from J, with 15 bases in between. Here the CDR3 DNA reads TGCGCCAGCAGCTTGGAGTCCAGCAGGGCGGCTAACTATGGCTACACCTTC. This codes for CASSLESSRAANYGYTF.

The table lists this clonotype with many counts. The CDR3: CSATMMTSGGTDTQYF. The DNA for the CDR3 is TGCAGTGCTACAATGATGACTAGCGGGGGCACAGATACGCAGTATTTT. The genes are TRBV20-1 and TRBJ2-3; 11 bases match TRBD2. The CDR3 consists of 16 residues. In germline, CDR1 is DFQATT, CDR2 SNEGSKA (reference sequence). V shed 4 bases and J 1 base; nucleotides not matched to a gene: 7.

This sequence joins TRBV6-2 or TRBV6-3 and TRBJ2-7, with no clear D. The V end was cut by 8 bases, the J end by 0 bases, with 14 bases between. There are 14 residues in the CDR3. Per the germline V gene, CDR1 is MNHEY and CDR2 is SVGEGT. CDR3 protein: CASHLDHSSYEQYV. The DNA for the CDR3 is TGTGCCAGCCATTTGGACCATAGCTCCTACGAGCAGTACGTC.

J is TRBJ2-7 and V is TRBV7-9; D might be TRBD2 (5 bases). This CDR3 region has 15 residues. CDR1 is SEHNR, CDR2 FQNEAQ, per germline (reference sequence). With 5 bases removed from V and 3 bases from J, the gap between germline ends came to 17 bases. The CDR3, as DNA: TGTGCCAGCAGCCCGAGTTTGAAGAGCGGCTACGAGCAGTACTTC. Translating gives CASSPSLKSGYEQYF.

Many counts were recorded for this clonotype. V gene TRBV5-1 combines with J gene TRBJ1-1; D remains ambiguous. The length of the CDR3 is 15 residues. V was clipped by 4 bases and J by 5 bases, with 18 bases between them. The germline gives CDR1 SGHRS, CDR2 YFSETQ. The DNA for the CDR3 is TGCGCCAGCAGCCCCATCGGCGCGTTGAGGACTGAAGCTTTCTTT. This encodes CASSPIGALRTEAFF.

The chain uses TRBV3-1 and TRBJ2-7, with D possibly TRBD2 on 5 matching bases. The CDR3 has 13 amino acids. Germline values: CDR1 LGHDT, CDR2 YNNKEL (reference sequence). Trimming took 2 bases from V and 7 from J, leaving 12 bases between them. CDR3 amino acids: CASSQRARGEQYF. CDR3 DNA sequence: TGTGCCAGCAGCCAACGTGCGAGAGGGGAGCAGTACTTC.